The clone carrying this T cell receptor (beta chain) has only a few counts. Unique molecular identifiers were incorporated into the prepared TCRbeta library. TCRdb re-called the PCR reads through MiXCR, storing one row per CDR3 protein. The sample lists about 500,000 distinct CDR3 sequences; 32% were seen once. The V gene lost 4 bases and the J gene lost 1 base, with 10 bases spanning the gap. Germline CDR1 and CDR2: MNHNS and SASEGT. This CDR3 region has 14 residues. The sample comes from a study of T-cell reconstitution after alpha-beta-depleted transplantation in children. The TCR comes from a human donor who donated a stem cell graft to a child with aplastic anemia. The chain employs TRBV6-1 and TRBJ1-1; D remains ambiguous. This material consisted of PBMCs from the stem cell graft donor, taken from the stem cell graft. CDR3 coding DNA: TGTGCCAGCAGTGCACCTACAGAGAACACTGAAGCTTTCTTT. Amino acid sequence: CASSAPTENTEAFF.